The next 21 T cell receptor beta chains were all read from a single sample in a study of T cell repertoires in cytomegalovirus infection (dated by TCRdb to between 2018 and 2021). TCRdb names Illumina HiSeq 1500 as the instrument used. In-frame beta chains were kept once TCRdb had trimmed the public reads at Q25 with fastp and called clones with MiXCR. Under each unique CDR3 protein, matching rows form one entry showing the most common genes and DNA. Counted in this sample were roughly 230,000 distinct CDR3 sequences; 22% of them appeared once. The ten top clones hold about 20% of the sample. Source material: CD8+ T cells from PBMCs. These receptors were taken from a human donor in good health (CMV status not recorded). Some clones in this sample may be carry-over from other donors' samples.

The rearrangement uses TRBV12-3 or TRBV12-4 and TRBJ1-2, with D hard to call. CDR3 length equals 13 residues. V lost 3 bases to trimming and J lost 5 bases, with 10 bases between them. The CDR3 coding sequence is TGTGCCAGCAGTTTCGACTCTGGGTATGGCTACACCTTC. Amino acid sequence: CASSFDSGYGYTF.

This clonotype was seen only a few times. The chain is built from TRBV10-3 and TRBJ2-3; TRBD1 might be the D (6 bases). This CDR3 is 13 amino acids long. The V gene lost 8 bases and the J gene lost 2 bases, with 11 bases spanning the gap. Germline V gene sequence: CDR1 ENHRY, CDR2 SYGVKD. DNA of the CDR3: TGTGCCATCTGGGACACCCTCACAGATACGCAGTATTTT. Residues: CAIWDTLTDTQYF.

This clonotype was detected many times. The chain employs TRBV7-2 and TRBJ1-1, with D maybe TRBD1 (6 bases). Trimming cost V 5 bases and J 1 base, with 20 bases left between them. Germline values: CDR1 SGHTA, CDR2 FQGNSA. The CDR3 totals 17 residues. CDR3 sequence: CASSQFASGAWNTEAFF. Here the CDR3 DNA reads TGTGCCAGCAGCCAATTCGCCTCAGGGGCGTGGAACACTGAAGCTTTCTTT.

The chain carries TRBV6-6 and TRBJ2-7, with 7 bases fitting TRBD1. The trim removed 2 bases at V and 2 bases at J, leaving 3 bases unmatched. The CDR3 totals 14 residues. In germline, CDR1 is MNHNY, CDR2 SVGAGI (reference sequence). The CDR3 reads CASSYRDRTYEQYF. CDR3 DNA sequence: TGTGCCAGCAGTTACAGGGACAGAACCTACGAGCAGTACTTC.

V usage is TRBV20-1 and J usage is TRBJ2-3, with TRBD2 matching 7 bases. This CDR3 is built from 13 residues. Germline assignment: CDR1 DFQATT and CDR2 SNEGSKA (reference sequence). The trim removed 7 bases at V and 1 base at J, leaving 5 bases unmatched. This CDR3 reads CSVAGEGTDTQYF. In nucleotides, the CDR3 is TGCAGTGTTGCGGGGGAAGGCACAGATACGCAGTATTTT.

This clonotype appeared many times. The chain couples TRBV7-9 to TRBJ2-7, with D perhaps matching TRBD1 (5 bases). Trimming stripped 5 bases from V and 0 bases from J, with 17 bases between. Germline V gene sequence: CDR1 SEHNR, CDR2 FQNEAQ (reference sequence). The length of the CDR3 is 16 residues. DNA of the CDR3: TGTGCCAGCAGCGGTAGGGGTCAACAGAGCTCCTACGAGCAGTACTTC. It translates to CASSGRGQQSSYEQYF.

This clonotype was detected only a few times. The chain combines TRBV29-1 with TRBJ2-1, with 7 bases lining up with TRBD1. The CDR3 is 15 residues long. Losses at the gene ends were 2 bases for V and 2 bases for J; bases not matched to a gene: 6. CDR1 is SQVTM, CDR2 ANQGSEA, per germline. CDR3 sequence reads: CSVEIGGETYNEQFF. Here the CDR3 DNA reads TGCAGCGTTGAAATAGGGGGCGAAACCTACAATGAGCAGTTCTTC.

The chain has TRBV12-3 or TRBV12-4 and TRBJ1-5; unclear D gene. This CDR3 region has 13 residues. V was trimmed by 6 bases and J by 2 bases, leaving 8 bases between them. CDR3 DNA: TGTGCCAGCAGCGCGGGAGGCAATCAGCCCCAGCATTTT. Amino acid sequence: CASSAGGNQPQHF.

This clonotype has more than one count but fewer than ten. The DNA of the CDR3 is TGTGCCAGCAGTTTAATGGCCTCCTCCTACAATGAGCAGTTCTTC. It yields the protein CASSLMASSYNEQFF. The chain is built from TRBV27 and TRBJ2-1; D gene unclear. Looked up from germline, CDR1 is MNHEY and CDR2 is SMNVEV (reference sequence). V shed 2 bases and J shed 0 bases, with 8 bases lying between them. The CDR3 extends over 15 amino acids.

The rearrangement joins TRBV20-1 to TRBJ2-7; D not resolved. The CDR3 is made up of 13 amino acids. Germline-derived CDR1 and CDR2 are DFQATT and SNEGSKA (reference sequence). The V end was cut by 0 bases, the J end by 1 base, with 7 bases between. CDR3 sequence reads: CSARDQKSYEQYF. The CDR3 region has the DNA TGCAGTGCTAGAGATCAGAAATCCTACGAGCAGTACTTC.

This clonotype was recorded at least ten times. The chain uses TRBV7-6 and TRBJ1-1; D remains ambiguous. V shed 1 base and J shed 0 bases, with 18 bases lying between them. The CDR3 extends over 18 amino acids. Germline CDR1 reads SGHVS; CDR2 reads FNYEAQ. The CDR3 nucleotides are TGTGCCAGCAGCTTAGGTGAGGTAGTGTCAGGCGTGAACACTGAAGCTTTCTTT. Protein product: CASSLGEVVSGVNTEAFF.

This clonotype came up a few times. V usage is TRBV9 and J usage is TRBJ2-5; TRBD2 aligns across 11 bases. The CDR3 runs to 15 residues. V lost 1 base to trimming and J lost 1 base; unmatched junction nucleotides: 0. Germline CDR1 and CDR2: SGDLS and YYNGEE. CDR3 residues: CASSVTSGGQETQYF. The CDR3 DNA is TGTGCCAGCAGCGTAACTAGCGGGGGCCAAGAGACCCAGTACTTC. The full variable domain, its missing parts supplied by reference TRBV9 and TRBJ2-5, is DSGVTQTPKHLITATGQRVTLRCSPRSGDLSVYWYQQSLDQGLQFLIQYYNGEERAKGNILERFSAQQFPDLHSELNLSSLELGDSALYFCASSVTSGGQETQYFGPGTRLLVL.

There are a few counts of this clonotype. The V gene is TRBV2, the J gene TRBJ1-2, with D unresolved. The CDR3 covers 14 residues. V was pared by 4 bases and J by 0 bases, with 9 bases between. Germline CDR1 and CDR2: SNHLY and FYNNEI. DNA of the CDR3: TGTGCCAGCAGTGGGGCGTTTACTAACTATGGCTACACCTTC. It yields the protein CASSGAFTNYGYTF.

In its sample, this clonotype was seen a few times. The V gene is TRBV24-1, the J gene TRBJ1-1; possibly TRBD1 for D (5 bases). Trimming pared 9 bases from V and 4 bases from J, leaving 14 bases between. The CDR3 length is 13 residues. Germline CDR1 and CDR2: KGHDR and SFDVKD. The CDR3 sequence: CATLWGFGTEAFF. CDR3 in DNA: TGTGCCACCTTGTGGGGCTTCGGCACTGAAGCTTTCTTT.

The chain couples TRBV20-1 to TRBJ2-3; tentative D call: TRBD2 (6 bases). The CDR3 is 18 amino acids. The V and J ends lost 1 base and 0 bases respectively, with 20 bases between them. Germline lookup yields CDR1 DFQATT and CDR2 SNEGSKA (reference sequence). The CDR3 is CSARGRGATTSSTDTQYF. DNA for the CDR3: TGCAGTGCTAGAGGTCGCGGGGCCACAACTTCTAGCACAGATACGCAGTATTTT.

This clonotype has a count of ten or more. The chain combines TRBV7-3 with TRBJ1-6, with 7 bases identical to TRBD1. This CDR3 is built from 15 residues. In germline, CDR1 is SGHTA, CDR2 FQGTGA. V lost 3 bases, J lost 5 bases, and 4 bases stayed unmatched. DNA for the CDR3: TGTGCCAGCAGCTTCCCTGACAGGGATAATTCACCCCTCCACTTT. Protein product: CASSFPDRDNSPLHF.

The CDR3 reads CASSQEAPQVPYEQYF. The CDR3 DNA reads as TGCGCCAGCAGCCAAGAAGCCCCCCAAGTCCCATACGAGCAGTACTTC. V is TRBV4-1 and J is TRBJ2-7, with D unclear. Germline V gene sequence: CDR1 MGHRA, CDR2 YSYEKL. The CDR3 is 16 residues long. V shed 0 bases and J shed 4 bases, with 16 bases lying between them.

In DNA, the CDR3 is TGTGCCACTAGGGGTAGACCTCCGGATACGCAGTATTTT. Translating it yields CATRGRPPDTQYF. The rearrangement joins TRBV7-9 to TRBJ2-3, with a weak D call TRBD1 (5 bases). CDR1 is SEHNR and CDR2 is FQNEAQ in the germline V gene (reference sequence). Trimming removed 10 bases from V and 6 bases from J, with 17 bases in between. This CDR3 spans 13 amino acids.

The chain is built from TRBV6-2 or TRBV6-3 and TRBJ2-7; D unresolved. Germline V gives CDR1 MNHEY, CDR2 SVGEGT. V was cut by 8 bases and J by 0 bases, with 11 bases left in between. The CDR3 contains 13 residues. The CDR3: CASGPGPSYEQYF. The CDR3 nucleotides are TGTGCCAGCGGCCCCGGCCCCTCCTACGAGCAGTACTTC.

This clonotype was seen a handful of times. The V and J genes are TRBV29-1 and TRBJ2-7; D is tentatively TRBD1 or TRBD2 (6 bases each). Germline-derived CDR1 and CDR2 are SQVTM and ANQGSEA. This CDR3 comprises 13 residues. The V and J ends lost 6 bases and 2 bases respectively, with 14 bases between them. The CDR3 loop reads CSVPGALTYEQYF. The DNA of the CDR3 is TGCAGCGTACCGGGGGCCCTGACCTACGAGCAGTACTTC.

Only a few counts were recorded for this clonotype. J is TRBJ2-7 and V is TRBV6-2 or TRBV6-3; D remains unclear. Between the trimmed V and J ends, which lost 6 bases and 0 bases, there was a span of 18 bases. CDR1 is MNHEY, CDR2 SVGEGT, per germline. The CDR3 totals 16 residues. CDR3 nucleotide sequence: TGTGCCAGCAGCACCCCCAAAAGAAGTGTCTCCTACGAGCAGTACTTC. It translates to CASSTPKRSVSYEQYF.